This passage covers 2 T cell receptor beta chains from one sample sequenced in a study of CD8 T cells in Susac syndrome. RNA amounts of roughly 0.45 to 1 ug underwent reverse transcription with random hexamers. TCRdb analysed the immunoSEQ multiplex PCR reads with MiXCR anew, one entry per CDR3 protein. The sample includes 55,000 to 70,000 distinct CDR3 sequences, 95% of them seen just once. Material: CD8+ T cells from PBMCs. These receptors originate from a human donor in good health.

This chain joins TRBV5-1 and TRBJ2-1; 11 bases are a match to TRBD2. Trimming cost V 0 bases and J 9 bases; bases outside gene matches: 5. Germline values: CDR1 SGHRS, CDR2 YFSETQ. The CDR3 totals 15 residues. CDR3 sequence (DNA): TGCGCCAGCAGCTTGGTTAGCGGGGGGGTCGGTGAGCAGTTCTTC. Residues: CASSLVSGGVGEQFF.

The CDR3 DNA reads TGTGCCAGCAGCGGTACTGGGGGTTCGGCCAACGTCCTGACTTTC. It is translated as CASSGTGGSANVLTF. This rearrangement joins TRBV7-3 to TRBJ2-6; D possibly matches TRBD1 or TRBD2 (5 bases each). This CDR3 is built from 15 residues. Germline CDR1 SGHTA, CDR2 FQGTGA. The V end lost 5 bases, the J end lost 6 bases, and 14 bases lay between the germline ends. Complete variable domain (other parts from reference TRBV7-3 and TRBJ2-6): GAGVSQTPSNKVTEKGKYVELRCDPISGHTALYWYRQSLGQGPEFLIYFQGTGAADDSGLPNDRFFAVRPEGSVSTLKIQRTERGDSAVYLCASSGTGGSANVLTFGAGSRLTVL.